This T cell receptor (beta chain) was sequenced during a study of lymphopenia after photon versus proton radiotherapy. Worth noting for this clone: Its matching antigen is unknown.

Study-wide points: Post-nadir TCR diversity decline inversely tracked overall survival among those who died. Photon-treated patients lost naive T cells and TCR diversity; proton-treated stayed stable. Oligoclonal CD8+ Temra expansion after nadir drove photon patients' diversity drop.

Using immunoSEQ multiplex PCR, the repertoire was profiled, and TCRdb retains in-frame clones only, with some absent. This sample yields approximately 65,000 clones, of which approximately 90% are seen a single time; approximately 2.9% belongs to the top ten. The CDR3 has 15 amino acids. Germline-derived CDR1 and CDR2 are LNHDA and SQIVND (reference sequence). Deletions cut 1 base from V and 5 bases from J, with 12 bases between. The J gene is TRBJ2-1, the V gene TRBV19; no reliable D call. Specimen: peripheral blood, collected from a patient treated with photon-based radiotherapy. The TCR originated in a woman in her 70s with pancreatic cancer. The CDR3 nucleotides are TGTGCCAGTAGTATAGCCAGGTTGACCAACAATGAGCAGTTCTTC. Amino acids: CASSIARLTNNEQFF.